The clone carrying this T cell receptor beta chain appeared a single time. The sample contains more than one DNA sequence encoding this CDR3. This entry is derived from a study of OX40 agonist ivuxolimab in advanced cancers. Study at large: Dose-escalation subjects each had hepatocellular carcinoma, melanoma, renal cell or head and neck cancer.

Measured with immunoSEQ multiplex PCR; TCRdb has only the in-frame clones, and not every one. The data contain around 34,000 clones, under 90% of them seen just once; the ten biggest clones take up over 1.1%. Trimming took 4 bases from V and 4 from J, leaving 8 bases between them. Per the germline V gene, CDR1 is SNHLY and CDR2 is FYNNEI. The CDR3 consists of 12 residues. The receptor was derived from an adult with an advanced solid tumor such as melanoma, head and neck, liver or kidney cancer. The V call is TRBV2, the J call TRBJ2-7; maybe TRBD1 (6 bases). The specimen comprised CD4+ or CD8+ T cells sorted from blood, sampled in a trial of the OX40 agonist ivuxolimab. For the CDR3, the DNA is TGTGCCAGCAGTGCCCAGGGGTACGAGCAGTACTTC. It is translated as CASSAQGYEQYF.